Below are 18 T cell receptor beta chains sequenced from a single sample in a study of beta chain features in type 1 diabetes. Expressed TCRB transcripts got sequenced, as all isolated RNA was reverse transcribed. TCRdb's table, derived via immunoSEQ multiplex PCR, lists solely in-frame clones and lacks some. The table shows 300,000 to 350,000 clones, with roughly 8% occurring only once. The sequencing sample was made of central memory CD4+ T cells from blood. The receptors shown here come from a woman aged 18-29 years in good health.

This clone was observed at least ten times. The V gene is TRBV28, the J gene TRBJ2-2, with a weak D call TRBD1 (6 bases). Germline V gene lookup returns CDR1 MDHEN and CDR2 SYDVKM. The V and J ends lost 6 bases and 2 bases respectively, with 10 bases between them. The CDR3 loop spans 14 amino acids. The CDR3 is CASSHRANTGELFF. As DNA, the CDR3 is TGTGCCAGCAGCCACAGGGCTAACACCGGGGAGCTGTTTTTT.

This clone was picked up a small number of times. The chain combines TRBV28 with TRBJ2-3, with D uncertain. Trimming took 8 bases from V and 0 from J, leaving 3 bases between them. Looked up from germline, CDR1 is MDHEN and CDR2 is SYDVKM. This CDR3 has 11 residues. The CDR3 DNA reads TGTGCCAGCTTAAGCACAGATACGCAGTATTTT. This encodes CASLSTDTQYF.

This clone came up a few times. The chain recombines TRBV27 with TRBJ2-5; the D is unclear. V lost 2 bases and J 7 bases, leaving 11 bases between the germline ends. Germline assignment: CDR1 MNHEY and CDR2 SMNVEV (reference sequence). This CDR3 comprises 13 residues. The CDR3 DNA is TGTGCCAGCAGTTTAGCAACCCCGGGGACCCAGTACTTC. This encodes CASSLATPGTQYF.

This clone was recorded a few times. This chain connects TRBV6-6 to TRBJ2-7; D could derive from TRBD1 or TRBD2 (5 bases each). Germline values: CDR1 MNHNY, CDR2 SVGAGI (reference sequence). Trimming stripped 3 bases from V and 4 bases from J, with 13 bases between. CDR3 length equals 14 residues. This CDR3 reads CASSYPGTSYEQYF. CDR3 in DNA: TGTGCCAGCAGTTATCCCGGGACCTCATACGAGCAGTACTTC.

This clone showed up just a few times. The V and J genes are TRBV18 and TRBJ2-7; the D is unclear. Germline CDR1 reads KGHSH; CDR2 reads LQKENI. The CDR3 spans 12 residues. V gave up 1 base and J gave up 5 bases, with 6 bases separating them. The chain's CDR3 is CASSPRGNEQYF. CDR3 DNA sequence: TGTGCCAGCTCACCACGAGGTAACGAGCAGTACTTC.

This clone showed up many times. The rearrangement uses TRBV11-2 and TRBJ2-2; weak D call: TRBD2 (6 bases). CDR1 and CDR2 (germline): SGHAT, FQNNGV. The CDR3 totals 14 residues. Trimming left V 5 bases short and J 6 bases short, with 13 bases between. CDR3 region: CASSPMTSSGELFF. CDR3 in DNA: TGTGCCAGCAGCCCTATGACTAGTTCCGGGGAGCTGTTTTTT.

This clone has at least ten counts. The germline gene is not matched at one end of the junction; a read error may be the cause. The chain is built from TRBV7-7 and TRBJ2-1; D possibly corresponds to TRBD2 (5 bases). Looked up from germline, CDR1 is SSHAT and CDR2 is FNYEAQ (reference sequence). The CDR3 contains 15 residues. This CDR3 reads CASSLEGGSYNEQFF. The DNA for the CDR3 is TGTGCTAGCAGCTTAGAAGGAGGCTCCTACAATGAGCAGTTCTTC.

This clone was detected ten times or more. The chain joins TRBV18 to TRBJ1-1; 8 bases line up with TRBD1. With 3 bases clipped from V and 0 bases from J, the junction kept 12 bases outside the gene matches. This CDR3 contains 18 residues. The germline CDR1 and CDR2 sequences are KGHSH and LQKENI. CDR3 residues: CASSPGTGRGGLNTEAFF. The CDR3 coding sequence is TGTGCCAGCTCACCGGGGACAGGCAGAGGGGGCCTGAACACTGAAGCTTTCTTT. Variable domain in full (rest from reference TRBV18 and TRBJ1-1): NAGVMQNPRHLVRRRGQEARLRCSPMKGHSHVYWYRQLPEEGLKFMVYLQKENIIDESGMPKERFSAEFPKEGPSILRIQQVVRGDSAAYFCASSPGTGRGGLNTEAFFGQGTRLTVV.

The rearrangement links TRBV6-6 to TRBJ2-3; 11 nucleotides line up with TRBD2. This CDR3 is built from 16 residues. V shed 5 bases, J shed 4 bases, and the junction held 8 bases outside the gene matches. The germline V gene has CDR1 MNHNY and CDR2 SVGAGI (reference sequence). This chain's CDR3 is CASSRNTLAGADTQYF. The DNA for the CDR3 is TGTGCCAGCAGTCGTAATACACTAGCGGGAGCAGATACGCAGTATTTT.

Notes on this clone: Compared with germline, one end of the junction differs, possibly owing to a read error. For the CDR3, the DNA is TGTGCCGGCAGTTCCAGGACAGGGCCAACCTCCTACGAGCAGTACTTC. It is translated as CAGSSRTGPTSYEQYF. The chain combines TRBV6-5 with TRBJ2-7; 8 positions agree with TRBD1. Germline V gives CDR1 MNHEY, CDR2 SVGAGI. This CDR3 has 16 amino acids.

This rearrangement joins TRBV7-8 to TRBJ2-1; D tentatively reads TRBD1 or TRBD2 (5 bases each). The V gene lost 4 bases and the J gene lost 2 bases, with 12 bases spanning the gap. This CDR3 is built from 15 residues. Germline CDR1 SGHVS, CDR2 FQNEAQ. This chain's CDR3 is CASSYGTPAYNEQFF. The CDR3 DNA sequence: TGTGCCAGCAGCTACGGGACCCCAGCCTACAATGAGCAGTTCTTC.

V gene TRBV15 combines with J gene TRBJ2-3; D is tentatively TRBD1 or TRBD2 (5 bases each). Trimming removed 7 bases from V and 4 bases from J, with 21 bases in between. The CDR3 contains 16 residues. Per the germline V gene, CDR1 is LNHNV and CDR2 is YYDKDF (reference sequence). The CDR3 bases are TGTGCCACCAACCGAAACTTGGGGGTGGGGGCAGATACGCAGTATTTT. It codes for CATNRNLGVGADTQYF.

The rearrangement joins TRBV6-1 to TRBJ1-5; TRBD1 matches at 7 bases. The CDR3 is 14 amino acids. V was clipped by 2 bases and J by 6 bases; unmatched bases: 4. In germline, CDR1 is MNHNS, CDR2 SASEGT. CDR3 loop: CASSERQGSQPQHF. The CDR3 DNA follows: TGTGCCAGCAGTGAACGACAGGGCTCTCAGCCCCAGCATTTT.

This clone showed up just a few times. The rearrangement uses TRBV18 and TRBJ1-1, with D possibly TRBD1 on 6 matching bases. V gave up 1 base and J gave up 2 bases, with 14 bases separating them. The CDR3 loop spans 16 amino acids. The germline CDR1 and CDR2 sequences are KGHSH and LQKENI. Here the CDR3 reads CASSPLGSGGNTEAFF. The CDR3 DNA sequence: TGTGCCAGCTCACCACTCGGGTCGGGGGGCAACACTGAAGCTTTCTTT.

This rearrangement joins TRBV11-2 to TRBJ2-5; D is undetermined. V lost 2 bases and J lost 8, with 9 bases in between. Looked up from germline, CDR1 is SGHAT and CDR2 is FQNNGV. The CDR3 is 12 amino acids. The CDR3 here is CASSLWEGTQYF. CDR3 DNA: TGTGCCAGCAGCTTATGGGAAGGAACCCAGTACTTC.

J is TRBJ1-1 and V is TRBV6-1; D perhaps matches TRBD1 (5 bases). V lost 5 bases and J 1 base, leaving 20 bases between the germline ends. The CDR3 is made up of 17 amino acids. Germline V lookup: CDR1 MNHNS, CDR2 SASEGT. In nucleotides, the CDR3 is TGTGCCAGCAGTAAAGGAGGGATGACAGCTAAGAACACTGAAGCTTTCTTT. It specifies CASSKGGMTAKNTEAFF.

The V call is TRBV20-1, the J call TRBJ2-7; D gene uncertain. V lost 5 bases to trimming and J lost 7 bases, with 12 bases between them. The length of the CDR3 is 11 residues. The germline gives CDR1 DFQATT, CDR2 SNEGSKA (reference sequence). The CDR3 nucleotides are TGCAGTGCTGATATGTTAGGTGAGCAGTACTTC. Amino acid sequence: CSADMLGEQYF.

The chain combines TRBV11-3 with TRBJ2-7; D not resolved. Trimming stripped 5 bases from V and 5 bases from J, with 16 bases between. This CDR3 contains 14 residues. The germline gives CDR1 SGHNT, CDR2 YENEEA. The CDR3 bases are TGTGCCAGCAGCCTTAGGTACGATAGTCACGAGCAGTACTTC. The encoded protein is CASSLRYDSHEQYF. Full variable domain (outside the CDR3, taken from reference TRBV11-3 and TRBJ2-7): EAGVVQSPRYKIIEKKQPVAFWCNPISGHNTLYWYLQNLGQGPELLIRYENEEAVDDSQLPKDRFSAERLKGVDSTLKIQPAELGDSAVYLCASSLRYDSHEQYFGPGTRLTVT.